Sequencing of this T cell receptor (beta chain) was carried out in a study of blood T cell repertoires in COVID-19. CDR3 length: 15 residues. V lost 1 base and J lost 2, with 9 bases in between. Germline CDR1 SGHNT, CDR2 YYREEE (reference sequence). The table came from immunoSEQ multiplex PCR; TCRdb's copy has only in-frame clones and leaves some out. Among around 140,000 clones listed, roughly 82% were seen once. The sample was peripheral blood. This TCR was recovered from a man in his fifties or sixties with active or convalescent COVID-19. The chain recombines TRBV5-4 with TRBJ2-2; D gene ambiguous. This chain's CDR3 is CASSLLGSNTGELFF. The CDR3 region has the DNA TGTGCCAGCAGCTTGTTGGGCTCCAACACCGGGGAGCTGTTTTTT.